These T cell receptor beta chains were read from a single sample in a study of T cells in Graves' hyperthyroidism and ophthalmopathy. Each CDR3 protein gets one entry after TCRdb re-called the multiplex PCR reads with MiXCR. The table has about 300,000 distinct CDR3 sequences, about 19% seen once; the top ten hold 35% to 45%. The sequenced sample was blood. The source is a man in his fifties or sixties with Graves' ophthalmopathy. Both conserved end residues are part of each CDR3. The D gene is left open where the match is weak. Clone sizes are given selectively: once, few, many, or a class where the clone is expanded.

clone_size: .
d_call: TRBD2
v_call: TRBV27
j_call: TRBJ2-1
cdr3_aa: CASSFSTSGRLNEQFF
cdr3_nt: TGTGCCAGCAGTTTTTCGACTAGCGGGAGATTAAATGAGCAGTTCTTC

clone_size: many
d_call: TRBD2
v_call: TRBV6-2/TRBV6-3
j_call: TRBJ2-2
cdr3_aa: CASSRAGTSGLQNTGELFF
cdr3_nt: TGTGCCAGCAGTCGGGCGGGGACTAGCGGGCTCCAGAACACCGGGGAGCTGTTTTTT

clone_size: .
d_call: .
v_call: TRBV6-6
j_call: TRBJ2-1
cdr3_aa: CASSYGAGPGNEQFF
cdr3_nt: TGTGCCAGCAGTTACGGGGCGGGGCCGGGGAATGAGCAGTTCTTC

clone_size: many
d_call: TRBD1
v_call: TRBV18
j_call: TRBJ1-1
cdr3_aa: CASSPKEGGGTEAFF
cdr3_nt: TGTGCCAGCTCACCGAAAGAAGGGGGCGGCACTGAAGCTTTCTTT

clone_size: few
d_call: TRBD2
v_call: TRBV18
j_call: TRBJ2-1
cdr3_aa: CASSSSLAVTYNEQFF
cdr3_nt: TGTGCCAGCTCATCGTCACTAGCGGTAACCTACAATGAGCAGTTCTTC

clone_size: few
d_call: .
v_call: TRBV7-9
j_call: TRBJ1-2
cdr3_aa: CASSFKGRWGFYGYTF
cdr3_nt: TGTGCCAGCAGCTTCAAAGGACGTTGGGGTTTCTATGGCTACACCTTC

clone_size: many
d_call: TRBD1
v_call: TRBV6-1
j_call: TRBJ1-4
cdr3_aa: CASSSGQGALSTNEKLFF
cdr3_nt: TGTGCCAGCAGTTCCGGACAGGGGGCTCTTTCGACTAATGAAAAACTGTTTTTT

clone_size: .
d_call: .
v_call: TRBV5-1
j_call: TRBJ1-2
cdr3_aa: CASSSVSGAWDYGYTF
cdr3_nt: TGCGCCAGCAGCTCTGTTTCGGGGGCATGGGACTATGGCTACACCTTC

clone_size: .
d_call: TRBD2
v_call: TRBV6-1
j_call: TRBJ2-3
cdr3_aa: CASRMVAGGSAQYF
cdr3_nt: TGTGCCAGCCGGATGGTAGCGGGGGGGTCGGCGCAGTATTTT

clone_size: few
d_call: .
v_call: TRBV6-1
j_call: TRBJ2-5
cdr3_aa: CASSYTLQGGETQYF
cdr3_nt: TGTGCCAGCAGTTACACCCTTCAGGGAGGAGAGACCCAGTACTTC

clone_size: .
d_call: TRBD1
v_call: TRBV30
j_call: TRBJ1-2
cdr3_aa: CASSDRKGYGYTF
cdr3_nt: TGTGCCAGCTCGGACAGGAAGGGATATGGCTACACCTTC

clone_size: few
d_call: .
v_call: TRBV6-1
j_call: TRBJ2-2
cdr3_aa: CASRSPGPYTGELFF
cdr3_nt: TGTGCCAGCAGGTCTCCCGGGCCCTACACCGGGGAGCTGTTTTTT

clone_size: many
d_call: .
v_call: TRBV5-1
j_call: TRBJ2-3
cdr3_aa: CASSLVGRSTDTQYF
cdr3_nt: TGCGCCAGCAGCTTGGTCGGACGGAGCACAGATACGCAGTATTTT

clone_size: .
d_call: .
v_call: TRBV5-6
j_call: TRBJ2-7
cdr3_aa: CASSLPHYEQYF
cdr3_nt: TGTGCCAGCAGCCTCCCCCACTACGAGCAGTACTTC

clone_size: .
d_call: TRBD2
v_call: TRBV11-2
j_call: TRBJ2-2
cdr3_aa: CASTVLGLGSGGTGELFF
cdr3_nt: TGTGCCAGCACCGTATTGGGGCTGGGCAGCGGGGGCACCGGGGAGCTGTTTTTT

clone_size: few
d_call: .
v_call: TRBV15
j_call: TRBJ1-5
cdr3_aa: CATSRDLAGDQPQHF
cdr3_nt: TGTGCCACCAGCAGAGATCTGGCCGGGGATCAGCCCCAGCATTTT

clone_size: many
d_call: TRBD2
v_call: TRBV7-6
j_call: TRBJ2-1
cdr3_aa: CASSLFGTSGNEQFF
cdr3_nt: TGTGCCAGCAGCTTATTCGGGACTAGTGGCAATGAGCAGTTCTTC

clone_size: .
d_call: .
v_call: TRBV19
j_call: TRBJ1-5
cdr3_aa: CASTEKPQGFNQPQHF
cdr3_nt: TGTGCCAGTACCGAAAAACCACAGGGTTTTAACCAGCCCCAGCATTTT

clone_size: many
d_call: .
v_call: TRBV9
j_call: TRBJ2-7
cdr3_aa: CASSAGASREQYF
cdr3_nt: TGTGCCAGCAGCGCGGGCGCTTCGCGAGAGCAGTACTTC

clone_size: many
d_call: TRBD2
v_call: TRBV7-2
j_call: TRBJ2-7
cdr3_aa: CASRQATSGSLKEQYF
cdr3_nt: TGTGCCAGCAGACAGGCGACTAGCGGGAGTCTTAAAGAGCAGTACTTC

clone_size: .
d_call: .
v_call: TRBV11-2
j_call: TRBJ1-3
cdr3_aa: CASTLQPAFLSHGNTIYF
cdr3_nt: TGTGCCAGCACCCTCCAACCGGCGTTTCTCAGCCATGGAAACACCATATATTTT

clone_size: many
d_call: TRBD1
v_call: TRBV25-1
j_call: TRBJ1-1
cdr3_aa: CASSESLYRGETEAFF
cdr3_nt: TGTGCCAGCAGTGAATCCCTCTACAGGGGTGAAACTGAAGCTTTCTTT

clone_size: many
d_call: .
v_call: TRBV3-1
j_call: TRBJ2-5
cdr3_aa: CASSQFLGGETQYF
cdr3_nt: TGTGCCAGCAGCCAATTTCTAGGTGGGGAGACCCAGTACTTC

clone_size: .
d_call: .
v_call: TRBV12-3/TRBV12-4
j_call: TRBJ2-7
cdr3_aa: CASSLAGMRYEQYF
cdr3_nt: TGTGCCAGCAGTTTAGCGGGTATGCGCTACGAGCAGTACTTC

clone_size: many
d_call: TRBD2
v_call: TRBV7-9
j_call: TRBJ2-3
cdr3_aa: CASSSTLAGIRTDTQYF
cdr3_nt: TGTGCCAGCAGCTCGACCCTAGCGGGAATTCGCACAGATACGCAGTATTTT

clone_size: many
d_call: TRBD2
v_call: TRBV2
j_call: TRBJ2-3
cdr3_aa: CASSEAGRLAGATDTQYF
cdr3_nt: TGTGCCAGCAGTGAAGCGGGGCGACTAGCGGGAGCAACAGATACGCAGTATTTT

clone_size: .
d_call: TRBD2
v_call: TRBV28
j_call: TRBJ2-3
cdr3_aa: CASSFPRLAGPTDTQYF
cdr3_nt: TGTGCCAGCAGTTTTCCAAGGCTAGCGGGCCCCACAGATACGCAGTATTTT

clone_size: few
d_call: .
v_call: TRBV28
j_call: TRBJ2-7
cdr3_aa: CASSLARENEQYF
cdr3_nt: TGTGCCAGCAGTTTGGCCAGGGAAAACGAGCAGTACTTC

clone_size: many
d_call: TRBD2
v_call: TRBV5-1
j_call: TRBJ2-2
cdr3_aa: CASSLSASGRYAGELFF
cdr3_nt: TGCGCCAGCAGCTTAAGTGCTAGCGGGAGATACGCCGGGGAGCTGTTTTTT

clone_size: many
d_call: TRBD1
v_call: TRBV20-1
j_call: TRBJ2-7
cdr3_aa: CSARDLGTGSYEQYF
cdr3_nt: TGCAGTGCTAGAGATCTCGGGACAGGGTCATACGAGCAGTACTTC

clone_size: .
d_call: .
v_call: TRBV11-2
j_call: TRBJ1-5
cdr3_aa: CASSSGHEPQHF
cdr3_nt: TGTGCCAGCAGCTCAGGACACGAGCCCCAGCATTTT

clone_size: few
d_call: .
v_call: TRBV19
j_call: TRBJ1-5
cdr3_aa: CASSPREPMNQPQHF
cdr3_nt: TGTGCCAGTAGTCCTCGGGAGCCTATGAATCAGCCCCAGCATTTT

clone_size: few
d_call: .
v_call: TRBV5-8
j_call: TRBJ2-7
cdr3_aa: CASRPVYEQYF
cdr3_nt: TGTGCCAGCAGACCGGTCTACGAGCAGTACTTC

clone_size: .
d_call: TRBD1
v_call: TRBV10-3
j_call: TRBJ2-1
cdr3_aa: CAIAWGQVSYNEQFF
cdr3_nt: TGTGCCATCGCTTGGGGACAGGTATCCTACAATGAGCAGTTCTTC

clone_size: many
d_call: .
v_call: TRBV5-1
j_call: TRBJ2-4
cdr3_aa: CASSSGREGIQYF
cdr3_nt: TGCGCCAGCAGCTCGGGACGAGAGGGCATTCAGTACTTC

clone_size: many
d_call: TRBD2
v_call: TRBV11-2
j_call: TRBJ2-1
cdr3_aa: CASSLVRLAGGLNEQFF
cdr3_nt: TGTGCCAGCAGCTTAGTGAGACTAGCGGGAGGGCTCAATGAGCAGTTCTTC

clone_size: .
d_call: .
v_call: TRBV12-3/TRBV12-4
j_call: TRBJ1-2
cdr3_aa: CASSLSLYGYTF
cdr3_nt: TGTGCCAGCAGTTTGTCCCTCTATGGCTACACCTTC

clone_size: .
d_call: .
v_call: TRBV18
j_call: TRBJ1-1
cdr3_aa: CASSQDFMNTEAFF
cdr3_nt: TGTGCCAGCTCACAGGATTTTATGAACACTGAAGCTTTCTTT

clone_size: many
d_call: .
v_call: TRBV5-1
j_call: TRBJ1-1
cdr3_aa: CASIRDGNTEAFF
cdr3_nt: TGCGCCAGCATCCGGGACGGGAACACTGAAGCTTTCTTT

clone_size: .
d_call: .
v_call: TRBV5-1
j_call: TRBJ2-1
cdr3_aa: CASSFGGGGTYNEQFF
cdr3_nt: TGCGCCAGCAGCTTTGGAGGGGGTGGGACCTACAATGAGCAGTTCTTC

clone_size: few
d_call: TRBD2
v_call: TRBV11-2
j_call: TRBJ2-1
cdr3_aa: CASSPLAGEQFF
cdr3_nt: TGTGCCAGCAGCCCACTAGCGGGAGAGCAGTTCTTC

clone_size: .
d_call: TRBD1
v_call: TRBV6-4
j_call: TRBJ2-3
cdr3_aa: CASSDSSLDRENTQYF
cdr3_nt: TGTGCCAGCAGTGACTCGAGTCTGGACAGGGAAAATACGCAGTATTTT

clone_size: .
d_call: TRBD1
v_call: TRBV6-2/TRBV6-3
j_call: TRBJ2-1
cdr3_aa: CASSYQQGARVGDNEQFF
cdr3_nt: TGTGCCAGCAGTTACCAGCAGGGGGCTAGGGTGGGGGACAATGAGCAGTTCTTC

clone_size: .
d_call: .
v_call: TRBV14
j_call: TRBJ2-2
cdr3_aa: CASSQVEVVGNTGELFF
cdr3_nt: TGTGCCAGCAGCCAAGTGGAAGTAGTGGGGAACACCGGGGAGCTGTTTTTT

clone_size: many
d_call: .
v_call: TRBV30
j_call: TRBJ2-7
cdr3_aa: CAWGRQNPSHEQYF
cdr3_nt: TGTGCCTGGGGCAGACAGAACCCCTCCCACGAGCAGTACTTC

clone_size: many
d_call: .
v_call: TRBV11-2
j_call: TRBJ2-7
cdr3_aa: CASSLGRSAYEQYF
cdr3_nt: TGTGCCAGCAGCTTAGGCAGATCGGCCTACGAGCAGTACTTC

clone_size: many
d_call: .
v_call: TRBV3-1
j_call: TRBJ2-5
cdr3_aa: CASSQARVRGTQYF
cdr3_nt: TGTGCCAGCAGCCAAGCCAGGGTTCGTGGGACCCAGTACTTC

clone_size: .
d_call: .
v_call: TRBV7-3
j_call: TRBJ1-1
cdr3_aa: CASSFGGRGTEAFF
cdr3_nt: TGTGCCAGCAGCTTTGGGGGGCGAGGCACTGAAGCTTTCTTT

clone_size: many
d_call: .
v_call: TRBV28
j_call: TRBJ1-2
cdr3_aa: CASSSEMHGYTF
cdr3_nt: TGTGCCAGCAGCTCCGAGATGCATGGCTACACCTTC

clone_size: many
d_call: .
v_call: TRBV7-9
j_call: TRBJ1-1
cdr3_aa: CASSLNSGTEAFF
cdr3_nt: TGTGCCAGCAGCTTAAATTCGGGCACTGAAGCTTTCTTT

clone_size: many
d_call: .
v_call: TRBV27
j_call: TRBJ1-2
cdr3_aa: CASSFPGARSYTF
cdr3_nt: TGTGCCAGCAGTTTTCCGGGGGCGCGCAGCTACACCTTC

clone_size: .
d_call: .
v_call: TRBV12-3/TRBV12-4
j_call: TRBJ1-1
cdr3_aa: CASSFRRVVEAFF
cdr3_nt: TGTGCCAGCAGTTTCCGAAGGGTCGTAGAAGCTTTCTTT

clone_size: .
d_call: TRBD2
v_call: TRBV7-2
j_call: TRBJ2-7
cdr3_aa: CASSLLAGTFSYEQYF
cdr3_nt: TGTGCCAGCAGCTTATTAGCGGGCACTTTCTCCTACGAGCAGTACTTC

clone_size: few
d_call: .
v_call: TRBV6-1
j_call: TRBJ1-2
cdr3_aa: CASSTTSGGANYGYTF
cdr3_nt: TGTGCCAGCAGTACAACCTCAGGAGGAGCTAACTATGGCTACACCTTC

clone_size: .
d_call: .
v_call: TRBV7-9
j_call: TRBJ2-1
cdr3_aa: CASSFVGDYNEQFF
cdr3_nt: TGTGCCAGCAGCTTTGTTGGGGACTACAATGAGCAGTTCTTC

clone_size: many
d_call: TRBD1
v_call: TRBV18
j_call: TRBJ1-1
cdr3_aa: CASSPGTGRVNTEAFF
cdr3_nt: TGTGCCAGCTCACCCGGGACAGGGAGGGTGAACACTGAAGCTTTCTTT

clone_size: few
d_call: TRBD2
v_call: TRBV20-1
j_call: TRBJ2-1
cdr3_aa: CSARSGAGDHEQFF
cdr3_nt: TGCAGTGCTAGATCAGGAGCGGGAGACCATGAGCAGTTCTTC

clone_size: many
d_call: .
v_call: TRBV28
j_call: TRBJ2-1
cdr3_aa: CASSLSHSSYNEQFF
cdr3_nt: TGTGCCAGCAGTCTTAGCCACAGCTCCTACAATGAGCAGTTCTTC

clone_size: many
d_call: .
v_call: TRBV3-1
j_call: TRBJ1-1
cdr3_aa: CASSNRTVRNTEAFF
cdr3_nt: TGTGCCAGCAGCAACCGGACAGTAAGGAACACTGAAGCTTTCTTT

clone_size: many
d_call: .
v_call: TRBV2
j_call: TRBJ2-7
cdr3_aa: CASSVGSSYEQYF
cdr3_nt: TGTGCCAGCAGTGTTGGCAGTTCCTACGAGCAGTACTTC